This record concerns one TCR beta chain sequence. Per the original data handling: Using reference gene primer amplification, nucleated cell counts were estimated. TCRdb's table, derived via immunoSEQ multiplex PCR, lists solely in-frame clones and lacks some. The DNA gave D and trimming, while V, J and clone size come from that table. In the table there are 97,000 or so clones, 90% of which are singletons. The germline CDR1 and CDR2 sequences are MNHEY and SVGAGI. Deletions cut 5 bases from V and 0 bases from J, with 13 bases between. The CDR3 is 15 residues long. The data derive from a study of blood T cell repertoires in COVID-19. Across the study: COVID-19 samples, acute and convalescent, were from the United States, Italy and Spain.

The chain combines TRBV6-5 with TRBJ1-2; weak D call: TRBD1 (6 bases). Sequences were obtained from peripheral blood. The sequence was obtained from a man aged 60 to 69 with acute or convalescent COVID-19. CDR3 protein: CASSKQGITNYGYTF. The CDR3 coding sequence is TGTGCCAGCAGTAAACAGGGAATCACTAACTATGGCTACACCTTC.